Given below is one T cell receptor beta chain in context. The antigen is not known. Trimming took off 5 bases at V and 0 bases at J, with 14 bases between the two ends. The CDR3 contains 16 residues. CDR1 is SGHTA and CDR2 is FQGNSA in the germline V gene. The sample comes from a study of beta chain features in type 1 diabetes. Study-wide findings and caveats: Researchers report that Type 1 diabetes patients had moderately but significantly shorter TCRB CDR3s across all four CD4+ subsets.

The investigators reverse transcribed all of the isolated RNA, so they sequenced expressed TCRB transcripts. Method: immunoSEQ multiplex PCR; TCRdb's copy keeps in-frame clones and lacks some. The sample contains over 650,000 clones, over 12% of which appear only once. CD4+ cells of the naive, central memory, regulatory and stem cell-like memory types were sorted via CD45RO/CCR7/CD25/CD127/CD95/CD27. The chain combines TRBV7-2 with TRBJ2-1; possible D gene TRBD2, 5 bases. The specimen was naive CD4+ T cells from blood. This TCR came from a man between 18 and 29 years old with type 1 diabetes. This chain's CDR3 is CASSPWMGSSYNEQFF. The CDR3 DNA sequence: TGTGCCAGCAGCCCCTGGATGGGGAGCTCCTACAATGAGCAGTTCTTC.